One sample yielded the 27 T cell receptor beta chains listed below, sequenced in a study of T cell responses to AZD1222 COVID-19 vaccine (dated by TCRdb to the early 2020s). The library was built by means of the immunoSEQ multiplex PCR assay. TCRdb provides this immuneACCESS table in a form limited to in-frame rearrangements. Some clones are lacking; in checked studies, under half of them reflect an unresolved V gene, and why the rest are absent is not known. For this sample there are roughly 99,000 clones; around 90% appear just once. About 20% of the sample rests with the top ten. The time point label on this specimen signifies: baseline before first vaccination. The sequences come from peripheral blood, collected on day 0 of AZD1222 vaccination. All receptors come from an adult in good health.

The rearrangement links TRBV6-5 to TRBJ1-5, with D tentatively TRBD1 (6 bases). The germline V gene encodes CDR1 MNHEY and CDR2 SVGAGI. V was shortened by 6 bases and J by 7 bases, with 19 bases between the two germline ends. CDR3 size: 15 residues. The CDR3 region is CASRRNRVEYQPQHF. The CDR3 nucleotides are TGTGCCAGCAGGAGAAACAGGGTCGAGTACCAGCCCCAGCATTTT.

The chain is built from TRBV6-5 and TRBJ2-7, with TRBD1 identical over 7 bases. The CDR3 is made up of 13 amino acids. With V trimmed by 2 bases and J by 7 bases, 5 bases remained unmatched. CDR1 and CDR2 from the germline V gene are MNHEY and SVGAGI. DNA of the CDR3: TGTGCCAGCAGTTACGGGGTGACAGGGGAGCAGTACTTC. Its translation is CASSYGVTGEQYF.

This chain links TRBV6-2 or TRBV6-3 with TRBJ2-5, with 9 bases that match TRBD2. Germline V gene lookup returns CDR1 MNHEY and CDR2 SVGEGT. The CDR3 has 16 amino acids. The V gene end was trimmed by 0 bases and the J gene end by 5 bases; junction bases not matched to a gene: 7. CDR3 coding DNA: TGTGCCAGCAGTTACTCCCTAGCGGGGCCCCCGGAGACCCAGTACTTC. Protein product: CASSYSLAGPPETQYF.

The chain combines TRBV6-2 or TRBV6-3 with TRBJ1-2, with TRBD1 as a possible D gene (5 bases). V lost 0 bases and J 14 bases, leaving 13 bases between the germline ends. The CDR3 extends over 12 amino acids. Germline V CDR1 and CDR2: MNHEY, SVGEGT. CDR3 sequence: CASSYSYATGTF. CDR3 nucleotide sequence: TGTGCCAGCAGTTACTCGTACGCCACAGGTACCTTC.

The chain is built from TRBV7-2 and TRBJ2-3; D not certain. Deletions cut 4 bases from V and 0 bases from J, with 8 bases between. Germline V gene lookup returns CDR1 SGHTA and CDR2 FQGNSA. CDR3 length equals 14 residues. CDR3 amino acids: CASSSTRSTDTQYF. CDR3 in DNA: TGTGCCAGCAGCTCGACAAGGAGCACAGATACGCAGTATTTT.

V gene TRBV7-9 combines with J gene TRBJ1-3, with 7 bases matching TRBD1. CDR3 length equals 16 residues. Unmatched junction bases numbered 7, after V lost 3 bases and J lost 2 bases. Germline-derived CDR1 and CDR2 are SEHNR and FQNEAQ (reference sequence). This chain's CDR3 is CASSFGSGTAGNTIYF. The CDR3 DNA is TGTGCCAGCAGCTTTGGTTCCGGGACAGCTGGAAACACCATATATTTT.

This rearrangement joins TRBV7-2 to TRBJ1-3; a possible D gene is TRBD1 (6 bases). CDR1 and CDR2 from the germline V gene are SGHTA and FQGNSA. The V gene lost 7 bases and the J gene lost 4 bases, with 14 bases spanning the gap. The CDR3 length is 14 residues. CDR3 amino acids: CASKIQGTGNTIYF. In nucleotides, the CDR3 is TGTGCCAGCAAGATACAGGGAACCGGAAACACCATATATTTT.

The chain joins TRBV30 to TRBJ2-5; TRBD2 agrees at 8 bases. CDR1 GTSNPN and CDR2 SVGIG come from the germline V gene (reference sequence). The V gene end was trimmed by 0 bases and the J gene end by 5 bases; junction bases not matched to a gene: 5. The CDR3 consists of 14 residues. The CDR3: CAWSVTGGRETQYF. CDR3 coding DNA: TGTGCCTGGAGTGTAACGGGGGGGCGGGAGACCCAGTACTTC.

The chain couples TRBV11-3 to TRBJ2-3, with D possibly matching TRBD2 (5 bases). Trimming shortened V by 4 bases and J by 6 bases, and 8 bases separated the two germline ends. The CDR3 is made up of 12 amino acids. Germline assignment: CDR1 SGHNT and CDR2 YENEEA. CDR3 nucleotide sequence: TGTGCCAGCAGCTCTTTAGCGGATACGCAGTATTTT. Translation gives CASSSLADTQYF.

This clone was seen only once. The chain has TRBV9 and TRBJ2-3, with a weak D call TRBD2 (5 bases). Germline CDR1 SGDLS, CDR2 YYNGEE. The CDR3 has 13 amino acids. V was trimmed by 3 bases and J by 4 bases, leaving 9 bases between them. CDR3 amino acids: CASSESGADTQYF. The DNA of the CDR3 is TGTGCCAGCAGCGAATCCGGGGCAGATACGCAGTATTTT.

The chain recombines TRBV9 with TRBJ1-5; possible D gene TRBD1, 5 bases. The V and J ends lost 0 bases and 4 bases respectively, with 11 bases between them. There are 15 residues in the CDR3. Germline V lookup: CDR1 SGDLS, CDR2 YYNGEE. CDR3 residues: CASSVGTRANQPQHF. CDR3 bases: TGTGCCAGCAGCGTAGGGACACGGGCTAATCAGCCCCAGCATTTT.

This clone was seen just once. The V gene is TRBV19, the J gene TRBJ1-4; D gene uncertain. CDR1 and CDR2 (germline): LNHDA, SQIVND (reference sequence). The CDR3 consists of 16 residues. Trimming removed 3 bases at V and 3 bases at J, with 14 bases between. CDR3 sequence: CASSMGWQPSNEKLFF. In nucleotides, the CDR3 is TGTGCCAGTAGTATGGGGTGGCAGCCCTCTAATGAAAAACTGTTTTTT.

The chain recombines TRBV19 with TRBJ1-1, with a possible D match to TRBD1 (6 bases). Trimming cost V 5 bases and J 4 bases, with 14 bases left between them. The CDR3 is 14 residues long. The V gene's germline CDR1 is LNHDA and CDR2 SQIVND (reference sequence). CDR3 DNA sequence: TGTGCCAGTAGTGTGACAACAGGGCTCACTGAAGCTTTCTTT. Protein product: CASSVTTGLTEAFF.

This clone was observed once. V and J are TRBV7-2 and TRBJ2-7; no clear D gene. There are 13 residues in the CDR3. CDR1 and CDR2 from the germline V gene are SGHTA and FQGNSA. Between the trimmed V and J ends, which lost 1 base and 3 bases, there was a span of 7 bases. CDR3 region: CASSLVEFYEQYF. The CDR3 DNA reads as TGTGCCAGCAGCTTAGTGGAGTTCTACGAGCAGTACTTC. Full variable domain (remainder filled in from reference TRBV7-2 and TRBJ2-7): GAGVSQSPSNKVTEKGKDVELRCDPISGHTALYWYRQSLGQGLEFLIYFQGNSAPDKSGLPSDRFSAERTGGSVSTLTIQRTQQEDSAVYLCASSLVEFYEQYFGPGTRLTVT.

V and J are TRBV4-1 and TRBJ2-7; the match to TRBD1 covers 8 bases. Germline values: CDR1 MGHRA, CDR2 YSYEKL. The CDR3 extends over 19 amino acids. Losses at the gene ends were 2 bases for V and 3 bases for J; bases not matched to a gene: 18. The chain's CDR3 is CASSQFGPAPGQAYYEQYF. The DNA of the CDR3 is TGCGCCAGCAGCCAATTCGGCCCAGCCCCGGGACAGGCCTACTACGAGCAGTACTTC.

The V and J genes are TRBV5-1 and TRBJ1-1; no reliable D call. Trimming took 3 bases from V and 5 from J, leaving 23 bases between them. The CDR3 length is 17 residues. CDR1 and CDR2 from the germline V gene are SGHRS and YFSETQ. The CDR3 DNA reads TGCGCCAGCAGCTCTGGAGATTGGGATTTGGGCCGGACTGAAGCTTTCTTT. The encoded protein is CASSSGDWDLGRTEAFF.

This chain joins TRBV19 and TRBJ2-5; no reliable D call. The CDR3 extends over 13 amino acids. V dropped 6 bases and J dropped 5 bases, with 13 bases sitting between them. The germline V gene has CDR1 LNHDA and CDR2 SQIVND (reference sequence). The CDR3, as DNA: TGTGCCAGTAGCCCCCGGGTTCGGGAGACCCAGTACTTC. This translates into CASSPRVRETQYF.

The chain combines TRBV7-6 with TRBJ1-2; D may be TRBD1 (5 bases). The CDR3 has 17 amino acids. V lost 4 bases to trimming and J lost 8 bases, with 26 bases between them. In germline, CDR1 is SGHVS, CDR2 FNYEAQ. CDR3 amino acids: CASSSSLRQNLVGGYTF. CDR3 DNA: TGTGCCAGCAGCTCTAGCTTAAGACAGAATCTCGTGGGAGGCTACACCTTC. Full variable domain (rest looked up from reference TRBV7-6 and TRBJ1-2): GAGVSQSPRYKVTKRGQDVALRCDPISGHVSLYWYRQALGQGPEFLTYFNYEAQQDKSGLPNDRFSAERPEGSISTLTIQRTEQRDSAMYRCASSSSLRQNLVGGYTFGSGTRLTVV.

The V gene is TRBV10-3, the J gene TRBJ2-7, with 8 bases identical to TRBD1. The germline gives CDR1 ENHRY, CDR2 SYGVKD. This CDR3 has 15 residues. V was pared by 3 bases and J by 2 bases, with 6 bases of the junction left unmatched. In nucleotides, the CDR3 is TGTGCCATCAGTGACTCCAGGGGGCAGGCCTACGAGCAGTACTTC. This codes for CAISDSRGQAYEQYF.

The V gene is TRBV19, the J gene TRBJ2-7, with 9 bases aligning to TRBD2. Germline trimming cut 4 bases from V and 5 bases from J; bases unmatched to any gene: 18. The CDR3 has 18 amino acids. The germline gives CDR1 LNHDA, CDR2 SQIVND (reference sequence). DNA of the CDR3: TGTGCCAGTAGTACACCGCCGGGACTAGCCCGGGGGATACACGAGCAGTACTTC. It specifies CASSTPPGLARGIHEQYF.

This chain joins TRBV4-2 and TRBJ2-7; D is perhaps TRBD2 (5 bases). Trimming cost V 2 bases and J 2 bases, with 19 bases left between them. CDR3 size: 17 residues. Germline V gene lookup returns CDR1 LGHNA and CDR2 YNFKEQ. The CDR3 spells CASSQSLGTEGTYEQYF. The CDR3 bases are TGTGCCAGCAGCCAAAGTCTTGGTACAGAGGGAACCTACGAGCAGTACTTC.

The chain recombines TRBV4-3 with TRBJ2-3, with unresolved D. Germline V CDR1 and CDR2: LGHNA, YSLEER. CDR3 length: 14 amino acids. Trimming stripped 1 base from V and 4 bases from J, with 9 bases between. The CDR3 sequence: CASSQGSSSDTQYF. CDR3 DNA sequence: TGCGCCAGCAGCCAAGGGTCTAGTTCAGATACGCAGTATTTT.

The chain recombines TRBV6-5 with TRBJ2-7, with a possible D match to TRBD1 (5 bases). Germline V lookup: CDR1 MNHEY, CDR2 SVGAGI. V was clipped by 6 bases and J by 0 bases, with 12 bases between them. CDR3 length: 14 residues. CDR3 sequence reads: CASRQVTSSYEQYF. CDR3 bases: TGTGCCAGCAGACAGGTTACAAGCTCCTACGAGCAGTACTTC.

This clone was seen only once. V is TRBV21-1 and J is TRBJ2-3; the table assigns TRBD2, which was not confirmed against the DNA. TRBV21-1 is designated a pseudogene. The CDR3 loop spans 15 amino acids. DNA of the CDR3: TGTGCCAGCAGCAAGCTTTCAAGCCGTCCAGATACGCAGTATTTT. Translated: CASSKLSSRPDTQYF.

The J gene is TRBJ2-1, the V gene TRBV9, with 11 bases aligning to TRBD1. This CDR3 has 17 residues. CDR1 is SGDLS and CDR2 is YYNGEE in the germline V gene. V trimming: 3 bases; J trimming: 8 bases; junction bases outside the gene matches: 13. This CDR3 is CASSGLRGQGAPHEQFF. The CDR3 bases are TGTGCCAGCAGCGGCCTAAGAGGACAGGGGGCTCCCCATGAGCAGTTCTTC. The full variable domain, completed using reference TRBV9 and TRBJ2-1, is DSGVTQTPKHLITATGQRVTLRCSPRSGDLSVYWYQQSLDQGLQFLIQYYNGEERAKGNILERFSAQQFPDLHSELNLSSLELGDSALYFCASSGLRGQGAPHEQFFGPGTRLTVL.

V is TRBV6-2 or TRBV6-3 and J is TRBJ1-2, with 10 bases matching TRBD1. Germline loops: CDR1 MNHEY, CDR2 SVGEGT. The CDR3 has 14 amino acids. With 5 bases clipped from V and 4 bases from J, the junction kept 4 bases outside the gene matches. This chain's CDR3 is CASSPRTGGYGYTF. The CDR3 coding sequence is TGTGCCAGCAGTCCCCGGACAGGGGGCTATGGCTACACCTTC.

The chain combines TRBV6-2 or TRBV6-3 with TRBJ1-1; D unclear. Germline-derived CDR1 and CDR2 are MNHEY and SVGEGT. Trimming stripped 4 bases from V and 7 bases from J, with 19 bases between. The CDR3 has 15 amino acids. CDR3 bases: TGTGCCAGCAGTTTAGCCCCGACTGCGACCAATGAAGCTTTCTTT. It encodes CASSLAPTATNEAFF.